A selection of T cell receptor beta chains follows, all from one sample in a study of blood T cell repertoires in COVID-19. Sequencing used immunoSEQ multiplex PCR; TCRdb keeps in-frame clones, though not all of them. The table records 220,000 or so clones, 84% of them present only once. The sequencing input was peripheral blood. Every receptor here comes from an older woman who had recovered from COVID-19. CDR3s include the opening cysteine and the closing phenylalanine or tryptophan. The D gene is left open where the match is weak. Only part of the rows carry a size: once, few, many, or a class if the clone is expanded.

CDR3 | DNA | size | J | D | V
CASSHAGGRYSPLHF | TGCGCCAGCAGCCACGCCGGGGGGAGGTATTCACCCCTCCACTTT | . | TRBJ1-6 | . | TRBV4-1
CASSRGQEEYNEQFF | TGCGCCAGCAGCCGGGGACAGGAGGAATACAATGAGCAGTTCTTC | . | TRBJ2-1 | TRBD1 | TRBV5-1
CASSYTGLATEAFF | TGTGCCAGCAGTTACACAGGGTTGGCGACTGAAGCTTTCTTT | . | TRBJ1-1 | . | TRBV2
CASSLDVGLANTGELFF | TGTGCCAGCAGCTTAGATGTGGGACTAGCGAACACCGGGGAGCTGTTTTTT | . | TRBJ2-2 | TRBD2 | TRBV7-2
CASSPPGTATYNEQFF | TGTGCCAGCTCACCGCCCGGGACAGCTACCTACAATGAGCAGTTCTTC | . | TRBJ2-1 | TRBD1 | TRBV18
CASSLFGQGTYNEQFF | TGTGCCAGCAGCTTGTTTGGACAGGGTACCTACAATGAGCAGTTCTTC | . | TRBJ2-1 | TRBD1 | TRBV5-6
CASSSAVGNTEAFF | TGCGCCAGCAGCTCCGCGGTGGGGAACACTGAAGCTTTCTTT | . | TRBJ1-1 | . | TRBV5-1
CASGQGSGSYNSPLHF | TGTGCCAGCGGCCAGGGGTCGGGCTCCTATAATTCACCCCTCCACTTT | . | TRBJ1-6 | . | TRBV2
CASSRGLAEETQYF | TGTGCCAGCAGCCGGGGACTAGCGGAAGAGACCCAGTACTTC | . | TRBJ2-5 | TRBD2 | TRBV7-2
CASSDASSGEETQYF | TGTGCCAGCAGCGATGCATCTAGCGGCGAAGAGACCCAGTACTTC | . | TRBJ2-5 | TRBD2 | TRBV5-6
CAWSGEGSNEKLFF | TGTGCCTGGAGTGGGGAGGGGAGTAATGAAAAACTGTTTTTT | few | TRBJ1-4 | . | TRBV30
CASSFSLNTEAFF | TGCGCCAGCAGCTTCTCCCTGAACACTGAAGCTTTCTTT | . | TRBJ1-1 | . | TRBV5-1
CASSPEGRGGEKLFF | TGTGCCAGCAGCCCTGAGGGGAGGGGAGGGGAAAAACTGTTTTTT | . | TRBJ1-4 | . | TRBV9
CASSPGSGGGYGYTF | TGTGCCAGCAGCCCCGGGAGCGGGGGGGGCTATGGCTACACCTTC | . | TRBJ1-2 | . | TRBV7-2
CASSPTTSGVDTQYF | TGTGCCAGCAGCCCTACGACTAGCGGGGTAGATACGCAGTATTTT | . | TRBJ2-3 | TRBD2 | TRBV9
CASSYSGTANTEAFF | TGTGCCAGCAGTTACTCAGGGACAGCTAACACTGAAGCTTTCTTT | . | TRBJ1-1 | TRBD1 | TRBV6-5
CASSYGQLNEKLFF | TGTGCCAGCAGTTATGGACAGCTTAATGAAAAACTGTTTTTT | few | TRBJ1-4 | . | TRBV6-6
CASSELVLDNSPLHF | TGTGCCAGCAGTGAGCTGGTATTAGATAATTCACCCCTCCACTTT | . | TRBJ1-6 | . | TRBV2
CASSEIGSGFTDTQYF | TGTGCCAGCAGCGAAATCGGTAGCGGATTCACAGATACGCAGTATTTT | . | TRBJ2-3 | . | TRBV3-1/TRBV3-2
CASRDLVNSPLHF | TGTGCCAGCCGGGATTTAGTTAATTCACCCCTCCACTTT | . | TRBJ1-6 | . | TRBV25-1
CAWNRWDGGELFF | TGTGCCTGGAACAGGTGGGATGGCGGGGAGCTGTTTTTT | . | TRBJ2-2 | . | TRBV30
CASSPGGGRGTQYF | TGTGCCAGCAGCCCGGGGGGCGGCCGGGGGACCCAGTACTTC | . | TRBJ2-5 | . | TRBV7-2
CASRRPGQANTEAFF | TGCGCCAGCAGGCGACCGGGACAGGCGAACACTGAAGCTTTCTTT | . | TRBJ1-1 | TRBD1 | TRBV4-1
CASSLAGQGSSEAFF | TGTGCCAGCTCACTAGCTGGACAGGGGTCCTCTGAAGCTTTCTTT | . | TRBJ1-1 | TRBD1 | TRBV18
CAISELYASGGTDTQYF | TGTGCCATCAGTGAATTATATGCTAGCGGTGGCACAGATACGCAGTATTTT | . | TRBJ2-3 | TRBD2 | TRBV10-3
CASSPEQGASGYTF | TGTGCCAGCTCACCAGAGCAGGGGGCGAGTGGCTACACCTTC | . | TRBJ1-2 | TRBD1 | TRBV18
CASSYAQSYEQYF | TGTGCCAGCAGTTACGCTCAGTCCTACGAGCAGTACTTC | . | TRBJ2-7 | . | TRBV6-2/TRBV6-3
CASRDNNQPQHF | TGTGCCAGTAGGGACAACAATCAGCCCCAGCATTTT | . | TRBJ1-5 | . | TRBV19
CAGGTGVSPSGYTF | TGTGCCGGAGGGACAGGGGTTTCCCCTAGTGGCTACACCTTC | few | TRBJ1-2 | TRBD1 | TRBV19
CASSLLGAEYEQYF | TGTGCCAGCAGCTTACTTGGGGCAGAATACGAGCAGTACTTC | . | TRBJ2-7 | . | TRBV7-9
CASSLRRLSYNEQFF | TGTGCCAGCAGCTTAAGAAGACTCTCCTACAATGAGCAGTTCTTC | . | TRBJ2-1 | . | TRBV11-1
CASSQDWWTRNQPQHF | TGCGCCAGCAGCCAAGATTGGTGGACACGGAATCAGCCCCAGCATTTT | . | TRBJ1-5 | . | TRBV4-1
CASSLDRGNSPLHF | TGTGCCAGCAGCCTAGACAGGGGTAATTCACCCCTCCACTTT | . | TRBJ1-6 | TRBD1 | TRBV5-6
CASADPGQMKNIISCYTF | TGCGCCAGCGCGGATCCGGGACAGATGAAGAATATCATTTCATGCTACACCTTC | . | TRBJ1-2 | TRBD1 | TRBV23-1
CASSARRGEVYGYTF | TGTGCCAGCAGCGCCCGGCGGGGGGAGGTCTATGGCTACACCTTC | . | TRBJ1-2 | . | TRBV9
CASSWGQGTEAFF | TGTGCCAGCAGTTGGGGGCAGGGAACTGAAGCTTTCTTT | once | TRBJ1-1 | . | TRBV6-2/TRBV6-3
CAWSSTGPGEKLFF | TGTGCCTGGAGTTCAACAGGGCCGGGTGAAAAACTGTTTTTT | . | TRBJ1-4 | . | TRBV30
CASSPQAGRETQYF | TGTGCCAGCAGCCCACAAGCGGGTCGGGAGACCCAGTACTTC | . | TRBJ2-5 | . | TRBV7-9
CASSKGVIYEQYF | TGTGCCAGCAGCAAGGGGGTGATCTACGAGCAGTACTTC | . | TRBJ2-7 | . | TRBV5-6
CASSWQGSYEQYF | TGCGCCAGCAGTTGGCAGGGCTCCTACGAGCAGTACTTC | . | TRBJ2-7 | . | TRBV4-1
CASRQPGTGMNGYTF | TGCGCCAGCAGACAGCCCGGGACAGGGATGAATGGCTACACCTTC | . | TRBJ1-2 | TRBD1 | TRBV5-1
CASSEGRGTGQPQHF | TGTGCCAGCAGTGAAGGACGGGGGACGGGTCAGCCCCAGCATTTT | few | TRBJ1-5 | . | TRBV6-1
CASSWDRNNEQFF | TGTGCCAGCAGCTGGGACAGGAACAATGAGCAGTTCTTC | . | TRBJ2-1 | TRBD1 | TRBV5-4
CASSPKSAGMTDTQYF | TGTGCCAGCTCACCAAAGAGCGCGGGGATGACAGATACGCAGTATTTT | few | TRBJ2-3 | . | TRBV18